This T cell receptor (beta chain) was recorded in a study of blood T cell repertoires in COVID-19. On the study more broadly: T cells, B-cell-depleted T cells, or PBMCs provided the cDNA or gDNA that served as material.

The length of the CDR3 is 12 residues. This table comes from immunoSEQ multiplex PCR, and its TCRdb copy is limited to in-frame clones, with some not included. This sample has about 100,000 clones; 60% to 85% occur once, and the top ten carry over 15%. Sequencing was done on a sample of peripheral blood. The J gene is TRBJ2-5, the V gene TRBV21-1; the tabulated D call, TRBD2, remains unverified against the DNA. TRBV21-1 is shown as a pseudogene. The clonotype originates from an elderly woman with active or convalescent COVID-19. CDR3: CASSKRGETQYF. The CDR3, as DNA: TGTGCCAGCAGCAAACGGGGTGAGACCCAGTACTTC.